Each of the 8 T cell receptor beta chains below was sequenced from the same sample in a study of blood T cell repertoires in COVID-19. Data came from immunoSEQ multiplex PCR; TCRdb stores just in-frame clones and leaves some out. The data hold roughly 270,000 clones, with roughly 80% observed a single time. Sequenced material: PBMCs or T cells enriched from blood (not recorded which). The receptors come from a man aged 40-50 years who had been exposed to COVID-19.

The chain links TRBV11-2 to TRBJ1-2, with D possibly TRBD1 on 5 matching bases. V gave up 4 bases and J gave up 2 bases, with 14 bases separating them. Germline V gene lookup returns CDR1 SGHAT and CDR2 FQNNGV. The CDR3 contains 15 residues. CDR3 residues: CASSSLRGHNYGYTF. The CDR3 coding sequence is TGTGCCAGCAGCTCCCTCCGCGGACACAACTATGGCTACACCTTC.

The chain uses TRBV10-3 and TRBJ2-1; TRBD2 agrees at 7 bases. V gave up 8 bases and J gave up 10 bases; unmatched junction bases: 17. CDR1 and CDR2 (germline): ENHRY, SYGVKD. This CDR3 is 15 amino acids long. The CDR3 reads CAILGSRGLRLEQFF. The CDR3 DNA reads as TGTGCCATCCTGGGGTCGCGGGGACTAAGGCTGGAGCAGTTCTTC.

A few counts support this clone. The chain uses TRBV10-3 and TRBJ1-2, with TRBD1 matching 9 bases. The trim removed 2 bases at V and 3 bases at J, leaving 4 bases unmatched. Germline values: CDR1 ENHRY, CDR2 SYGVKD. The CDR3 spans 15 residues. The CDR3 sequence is CAISERGQGDYGYTF. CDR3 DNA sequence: TGTGCCATCAGTGAGAGGGGACAGGGCGACTATGGCTACACCTTC.

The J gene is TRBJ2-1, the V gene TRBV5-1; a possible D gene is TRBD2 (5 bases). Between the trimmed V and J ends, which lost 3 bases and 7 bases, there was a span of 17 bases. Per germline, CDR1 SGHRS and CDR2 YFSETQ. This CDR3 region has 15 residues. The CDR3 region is CASSSGSERRNEQFF. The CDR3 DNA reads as TGCGCCAGCAGCTCCGGGTCGGAGAGGAGGAATGAGCAGTTCTTC.

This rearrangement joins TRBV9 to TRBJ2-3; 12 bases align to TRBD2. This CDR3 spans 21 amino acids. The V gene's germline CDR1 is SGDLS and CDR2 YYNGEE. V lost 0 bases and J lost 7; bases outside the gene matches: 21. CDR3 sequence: CASSVGRRIGLAGKEGNTQYF. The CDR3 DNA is TGTGCCAGCAGCGTAGGGCGGCGGATTGGACTAGCGGGGAAGGAAGGGAATACGCAGTATTTT.

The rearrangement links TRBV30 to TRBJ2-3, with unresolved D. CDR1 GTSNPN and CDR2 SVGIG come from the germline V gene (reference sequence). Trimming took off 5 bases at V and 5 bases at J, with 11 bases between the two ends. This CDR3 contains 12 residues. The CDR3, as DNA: TGTGCCTGGCATCCCCAAATAGATACGCAGTATTTT. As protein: CAWHPQIDTQYF.

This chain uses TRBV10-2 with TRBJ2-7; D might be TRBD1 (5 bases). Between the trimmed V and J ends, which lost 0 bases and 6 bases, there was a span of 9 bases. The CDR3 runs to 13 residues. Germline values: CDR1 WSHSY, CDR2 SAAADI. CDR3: CASSESWGAEQYF. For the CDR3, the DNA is TGCGCCAGCAGTGAGTCGTGGGGCGCCGAGCAGTACTTC.

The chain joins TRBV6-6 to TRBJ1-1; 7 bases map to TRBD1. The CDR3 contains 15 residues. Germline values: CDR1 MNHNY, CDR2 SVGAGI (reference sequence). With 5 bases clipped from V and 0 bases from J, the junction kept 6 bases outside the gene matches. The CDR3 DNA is TGTGCCAGCAGTACCATGACAGGGATGAACACTGAAGCTTTCTTT. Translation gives CASSTMTGMNTEAFF.